This T cell receptor beta chain comes out of a study of regulatory T cells in long-lasting Graves disease. Findings and limits, study-wide: Thyroid tissue was not sampled; only peripheral blood was. Persistent Graves' patients possessed reduced TCR diversity relative to recently diagnosed ones. Gene preferences differed: TRBV28, TRBJ1-2, TRBJ2-5 in persistent cases.

Germline V gene lookup returns CDR1 MNHEY and CDR2 SMNVEV (reference sequence). CDR3 size: 13 residues. The germline V and J ends were trimmed by 0 bases and 4 bases, with 6 bases remaining between them. Construction of the TCR beta libraries employed iRepertoire HTBI primers in conjunction with Arm-PCR of CDR3 regions. TCRdb re-analysed the multiplex PCR reads in MiXCR, keeping a single row per CDR3 protein. The table lists 420,000 or so distinct CDR3 sequences, around 22% of them singletons. Time point indicated: persistent/refractory GD, antithyroid drugs over 5 years with positive TRAb. From PBMCs, RNA was extracted and then used to make the TCR library. EDTA tubes received 9 to 10 milliliters of collected peripheral blood. About this clonotype itself: Its antigen is currently unknown.

This clonotype was sampled from a female donor with Graves disease. The rearrangement joins TRBV27 to TRBJ1-1; D not certain. This sample comprised peripheral blood mononuclear cells (PBMCs), obtained when the disease was refractory, from a patient treated with antithyroid drugs. The CDR3 is CASSLSQATEAFF. CDR3 nucleotides: TGTGCCAGCAGTTTATCCCAGGCCACTGAAGCTTTCTTT.